This passage covers 16 T cell receptor beta chains from one sample sequenced in a study of shared clonotypes between healthy human individuals. Naive CD8 cells lacked CD45RO and underwent positive selection for CCR7, leaving out terminally differentiated effector memory CD45RA+ cells. Assay used: immunoSEQ multiplex PCR; TCRdb lists only in-frame clones, some missing. The data contain about 680,000 clones, just over 90% of them seen just once; the ten biggest clones take up roughly 24%. Sequencing input: naive CD8+ T cells sorted from blood. Receptors were obtained from a young man in good health.

This clone showed up just once. This rearrangement joins TRBV7-9 to TRBJ2-7; D uncertain. The V gene's germline CDR1 is SEHNR and CDR2 FQNEAQ (reference sequence). The CDR3 totals 14 residues. V dropped 3 bases and J dropped 2 bases, with 11 bases sitting between them. The CDR3 is CASSFATATYEQYF. CDR3 in DNA: TGTGCCAGCAGCTTCGCGACTGCGACCTACGAGCAGTACTTC.

The rearrangement links TRBV7-3 to TRBJ2-5, with D uncertain. The germline gives CDR1 SGHTA, CDR2 FQGTGA. The V gene lost 5 bases and the J gene lost 4 bases, with 14 bases spanning the gap. The CDR3 sequence is 14 residues long. The CDR3 loop is CASSPHGPGETQYF. The CDR3 nucleotides are TGTGCCAGCAGCCCCCACGGGCCCGGAGAGACCCAGTACTTC. Full variable domain (outside the CDR3, taken from reference TRBV7-3 and TRBJ2-5): GAGVSQTPSNKVTEKGKYVELRCDPISGHTALYWYRQSLGQGPEFLIYFQGTGAADDSGLPNDRFFAVRPEGSVSTLKIQRTERGDSAVYLCASSPHGPGETQYFGPGTRLLVL.

The chain combines TRBV7-6 with TRBJ2-2, with 8 nucleotides matching TRBD1. CDR3 length equals 17 residues. Germline V CDR1 and CDR2: SGHVS, FNYEAQ. V shed 1 base, J shed 3 bases, and the junction held 7 bases outside the gene matches. CDR3 DNA: TGTGCCAGCAGCTTAGACCTCGACAGGGGTGACACCGGGGAGCTGTTTTTT. Protein sequence: CASSLDLDRGDTGELFF. The variable domain in full, completed from reference TRBV7-6 and TRBJ2-2, reads GAGVSQSPRYKVTKRGQDVALRCDPISGHVSLYWYRQALGQGPEFLTYFNYEAQQDKSGLPNDRFSAERPEGSISTLTIQRTEQRDSAMYRCASSLDLDRGDTGELFFGEGSRLTVL.

DNA of the CDR3: TGCAGCGTTGAGTATACGGGAGTAGAAGAGACCCAGTACTTC. This gives the protein CSVEYTGVEETQYF. J is TRBJ2-5 and V is TRBV29-1, with D possibly TRBD2 on 6 matching bases. Germline values: CDR1 SQVTM, CDR2 ANQGSEA. This CDR3 comprises 14 residues. Trimming took 3 bases from V and 3 from J, leaving 14 bases between them. Using reference TRBV29-1 and TRBJ2-5 for the parts outside the CDR3, the full variable domain is SAVISQKPSRDICQRGTSLTIQCQVDSQVTMMFWYRQQPGQSLTLIATANQGSEATYESGFVIDKFPISRPNLTFSTLTVSNMSPEDSSIYLCSVEYTGVEETQYFGPGTRLLVL.

The V and J genes are TRBV6-9 and TRBJ1-1; tentative D call: TRBD1 (5 bases). Trimming removed 4 bases at V and 3 bases at J, with 15 bases between. In germline, CDR1 is MNHGY, CDR2 SVAAGI. CDR3 length: 15 residues. The CDR3 DNA is TGTGCCAGCAGTTTGTTTGGGGCACAGGACACTGAAGCTTTCTTT. It codes for CASSLFGAQDTEAFF.

The gene calls are TRBV7-6 and TRBJ2-7, with D perhaps matching TRBD1 or TRBD2 (5 bases each). The CDR3 sequence is 15 residues long. V lost 4 bases and J lost 3, with 16 bases in between. Germline values: CDR1 SGHVS, CDR2 FNYEAQ. In DNA, the CDR3 is TGTGCCAGCAGCTCGCTAGAGGGGAGTCGCTACGAGCAGTACTTC. The encoded protein is CASSSLEGSRYEQYF.

This clone was detected a few times. The rearrangement joins TRBV2 to TRBJ1-1; D gene ambiguous. CDR1 is SNHLY and CDR2 is FYNNEI in the germline V gene. The CDR3 runs to 11 residues. V lost 1 base to trimming and J lost 8 bases, with 5 bases between them. The DNA for the CDR3 is TGTGCCAGCAGTGAAGGGCAGGAAGCTTTCTTT. Amino acid sequence: CASSEGQEAFF.

This clone was picked up a small number of times. The chain has TRBV2 and TRBJ1-5, with 10 bases that match TRBD1. The germline V gene encodes CDR1 SNHLY and CDR2 FYNNEI. There are 17 residues in the CDR3. Losses at the gene ends were 3 bases for V and 6 bases for J; bases not matched to a gene: 11. DNA of the CDR3: TGTGCCAGCAGTGATCCCGGGACAGGGGTATCAGGTCAGCCCCAGCATTTT. Protein: CASSDPGTGVSGQPQHF.

Written as DNA, the CDR3 is TGTGCCAGCAGCTTAAATGGGGGCACAGATACGCAGTATTTT. Its protein product is CASSLNGGTDTQYF. The chain is built from TRBV11-3 and TRBJ2-3; D is unclear. The CDR3 spans 14 residues. CDR1 and CDR2 (germline): SGHNT, YENEEA. V gave up 2 bases and J gave up 1 base, with 7 bases separating them.

The rearrangement uses TRBV4-3 and TRBJ2-2; tentatively, D is TRBD1 or TRBD2 (6 bases each). The CDR3 length is 15 residues. V was clipped by 6 bases and J by 5 bases, with 16 bases between them. Germline CDR1 reads LGHNA; CDR2 reads YSLEER. CDR3 in amino acids: CASRRDIGGTGELFF. The CDR3 DNA follows: TGCGCCAGCAGAAGGGACATCGGAGGGACCGGGGAGCTGTTTTTT.

The gene calls are TRBV6-1 and TRBJ2-7; the match to TRBD1 covers 10 bases. Trimming removed 6 bases from V and 3 bases from J; junction bases left unmatched: 17. Germline V gives CDR1 MNHNS, CDR2 SASEGT. The CDR3 length is 18 residues. This chain's CDR3 is CASSELDRGSGPYYEQYF. Written as DNA, the CDR3 is TGTGCCAGCAGCGAACTGGACAGGGGGTCGGGCCCATACTACGAGCAGTACTTC.

This chain connects TRBV7-9 to TRBJ2-4; 12 positions agree with TRBD1. The germline V gene has CDR1 SEHNR and CDR2 FQNEAQ (reference sequence). Trimming took 2 bases from V and 0 from J; bases not matched to a gene: 5. The CDR3 sequence is 18 residues long. In nucleotides, the CDR3 is TGTGCCAGCAGCTTACCCGGGACAGGGGGCTTAGCCAAAAACATTCAGTACTTC. This gives the protein CASSLPGTGGLAKNIQYF. The full variable domain, with the rest looked up from reference TRBV7-9 and TRBJ2-4, is DTGVSQNPRHKITKRGQNVTFRCDPISEHNRLYWYRQTLGQGPEFLTYFQNEAQLEKSRLLSDRFSAERPKGSFSTLEIQRTEQGDSAMYLCASSLPGTGGLAKNIQYFGAGTRLSVL.

The J gene is TRBJ2-1, the V gene TRBV11-3; weak D call: TRBD2 (6 bases). The CDR3 runs 15 residues. Germline-derived CDR1 and CDR2 are SGHNT and YENEEA. V gave up 4 bases and J gave up 1 base, with 11 bases separating them. The CDR3 DNA reads as TGTGCCAGCAGCTCCGGGACTGCTTCCTACAATGAGCAGTTCTTC. Translating gives CASSSGTASYNEQFF.

The gene calls are TRBV10-2 and TRBJ1-1; D gene unclear. Germline V gives CDR1 WSHSY, CDR2 SAAADI. V was clipped by 7 bases and J by 1 base, with 16 bases between them. The CDR3 covers 15 residues. CDR3 nucleotides: TGCGCCAGCATGGGTTCGAGGGTTAAGAACACTGAAGCTTTCTTT. It yields the protein CASMGSRVKNTEAFF.

This clone showed up just once. V usage is TRBV7-8 and J usage is TRBJ2-1, with TRBD1 identical over 7 bases. After removal of 5 bases from V and 9 bases from J, the junction contained 13 bases not matched to a gene. In germline, CDR1 is SGHVS, CDR2 FQNEAQ. The CDR3 covers 15 residues. As DNA, the CDR3 is TGTGCCAGCAGCCTAGAACCGGGACAGCCGATTGAGCAGTTCTTC. Translated, it gives CASSLEPGQPIEQFF.

This chain joins TRBV4-1 and TRBJ2-2; 8 nucleotides line up with TRBD2. After removal of 2 bases from V and 0 bases from J, the junction contained 5 bases not matched to a gene. Germline CDR1 is MGHRA and CDR2 is YSYEKL. The CDR3 has 17 residues. As DNA, the CDR3 is TGCGCCAGCAGCCAAAGGGGACTAGACTCGAACACCGGGGAGCTGTTTTTT. It is translated as CASSQRGLDSNTGELFF.